What follows are 20 T cell receptor beta chains derived from one specimen sequenced in a study of regulatory T cells in long-lasting Graves disease. Time point meaning: newly diagnosed GD, antithyroid drugs for less than 3 months. The authors made the TCR library using RNA they extracted from PBMCs. With iRepertoire HTBI primers and Arm-PCR of CDR3 regions, TCR beta libraries were built. In TCRdb, the multiplex PCR reads were re-called with MiXCR into one record per CDR3 protein. The table has about 560,000 distinct CDR3 sequences, approximately 16% seen once. The same sample was also used in a study of T cells in Graves' hyperthyroidism and ophthalmopathy.

The source material was peripheral blood mononuclear cells (PBMCs), sampled at new diagnosis, from a patient treated with antithyroid drugs. Every receptor here comes from a man between 18 and 35 years old with Graves disease.

This clonotype was counted many times. This chain uses TRBV11-3 with TRBJ2-5, with D unclear. Deletions cut 1 base from V and 1 base from J, with 4 bases between. Germline values: CDR1 SGHNT, CDR2 YENEEA. The CDR3 is made up of 13 amino acids. In DNA, the CDR3 is TGTGCCAGCAGCTTAGTGCCCCAAGAGACCCAGTACTTC. Its protein is CASSLVPQETQYF.

This clonotype showed up just a few times. The chain uses TRBV12-3 or TRBV12-4 and TRBJ2-1; 11 nucleotides align to TRBD2. The J segment lost 3 bases and the V segment lost 6 bases, leaving 16 bases of the junction unmatched. The CDR3 extends over 19 amino acids. The CDR3 is CASSPRDSGRAIYYNEQFF. DNA for the CDR3: TGTGCCAGCAGCCCTCGGGATAGCGGGAGGGCCATCTACTACAATGAGCAGTTCTTC.

This clonotype was seen more than once but under ten times. The chain recombines TRBV4-1 with TRBJ2-4; 7 bases agree with TRBD2. The germline gives CDR1 MGHRA, CDR2 YSYEKL. Germline trimming cut 4 bases from V and 0 bases from J; bases unmatched to any gene: 9. The CDR3 loop spans 17 amino acids. The CDR3 reads CASSLGLPEGAKNIQYF. In DNA form, the CDR3 reads TGCGCCAGCAGCCTGGGACTACCAGAGGGAGCCAAAAACATTCAGTACTTC.

About this clonotype itself: With a much larger clone just one base away, this may be a read error. The V gene is TRBV30, the J gene TRBJ2-1; TRBD1 aligns across 7 bases. The CDR3 covers 14 residues. Germline V gives CDR1 GTSNPN, CDR2 SVGIG (reference sequence). With V trimmed by 1 base and J by 5 bases, 5 bases remained unmatched. The DNA for the CDR3 is TGTGCCTGGAGTGGACAGGGTGCAGACAATGAGCAGTTCTTC. The encoded protein is CAWSGQGADNEQFF.

The J gene is TRBJ1-3, the V gene TRBV5-1, with D perhaps TRBD1 (5 bases). This CDR3 is built from 17 residues. Germline CDR1 SGHRS, CDR2 YFSETQ. V was trimmed by 6 bases and J by 0 bases, leaving 19 bases between them. The CDR3 nucleotides read TGCGCCAGCAACCTGGGGCCTCAGGTACTCTCTGGAAACACCATATATTTT. Protein product: CASNLGPQVLSGNTIYF. Complete variable domain (other parts from reference TRBV5-1 and TRBJ1-3): KAGVTQTPRYLIKTRGQQVTLSCSPISGHRSVSWYQQTPGQGLQFLFEYFSETQRNKGNFPGRFSGRQFSNSRSEMNVSTLELGDSALYLCASNLGPQVLSGNTIYFGEGSWLTVV.

This clonotype has a count of ten or more. The gene calls are TRBV20-1 and TRBJ1-1; D remains unclear. This CDR3 region has 14 residues. V lost 2 bases, J lost 2 bases, and 12 bases lay in between. Germline CDR1 and CDR2: DFQATT and SNEGSKA (reference sequence). This CDR3 reads CSARKGAENTEAFF. DNA of the CDR3: TGCAGTGCTAGAAAGGGCGCGGAAAACACTGAAGCTTTCTTT.

The chain is built from TRBV9 and TRBJ1-4, with 9 bases aligning to TRBD1. The CDR3 is 16 amino acids. The germline CDR1 and CDR2 sequences are SGDLS and YYNGEE. V was clipped by 4 bases and J by 7 bases; unmatched bases: 11. Here the CDR3 DNA reads TGTGCCAGCAGCCTCTCGGGACAGGGTTCTAGTGAAAAACTGTTTTTT. This encodes CASSLSGQGSSEKLFF.

This clonotype has ten or more counts. The chain couples TRBV2 to TRBJ2-5; D not certain. CDR3 length: 13 amino acids. V was cut by 4 bases and J by 7 bases, with 13 bases left in between. CDR1 and CDR2 (germline): SNHLY, FYNNEI. As DNA, the CDR3 is TGTGCCAGCAGTGGAACCTCAGTGGGGACCCAGTACTTC. Translated, it gives CASSGTSVGTQYF.

Many counts were recorded for this clonotype. The chain combines TRBV20-1 with TRBJ1-2; D is perhaps TRBD1 (6 bases). Germline CDR1 and CDR2: DFQATT and SNEGSKA (reference sequence). The V end lost 5 bases, the J end lost 8 bases, and 12 bases lay between the germline ends. CDR3 size: 11 residues. The CDR3 spells CSASTGYGYTF. The CDR3 DNA sequence: TGCAGTGCTTCCACAGGGTACGGCTACACCTTC.

This clonotype was seen only a few times. The chain links TRBV5-1 to TRBJ2-1, with 10 bases lining up with TRBD2. The CDR3 sequence is 15 residues long. The germline V gene has CDR1 SGHRS and CDR2 YFSETQ. V was pared by 5 bases and J by 8 bases, with 10 bases of the junction left unmatched. The CDR3 DNA sequence: TGCGCCAGCAGTGGCACCGGGACTAGCGAGGATGAGCAGTTCTTC. The encoded protein is CASSGTGTSEDEQFF.

This clonotype appeared many times. The chain links TRBV3-1 to TRBJ1-5; no reliable D call. Germline V gene lookup returns CDR1 LGHDT and CDR2 YNNKEL (reference sequence). Trimming stripped 2 bases from V and 4 bases from J, with 9 bases between. This CDR3 has 14 residues. The CDR3, as DNA: TGTGCCAGCAGCCAACAGGTATCTAATCAGCCCCAGCATTTT. This codes for CASSQQVSNQPQHF. Together with reference TRBV3-1 and TRBJ1-5, the CDR3 gives the full variable domain: DTAVSQTPKYLVTQMGNDKSIKCEQNLGHDTMYWYKQDSKKFLKIMFSYNNKELIINETVPNRFSPKSPDKAHLNLHINSLELGDSAVYFCASSQQVSNQPQHFGDGTRLSIL.

This clonotype has at least ten counts. This chain joins TRBV13 and TRBJ1-1; no reliable D call. The germline V gene encodes CDR1 PRHDT and CDR2 FYEKMQ (reference sequence). The CDR3 extends over 15 amino acids. V was cut by 0 bases and J by 2 bases, with 10 bases left in between. The CDR3 loop reads CASSLGRGENTEAFF. DNA of the CDR3: TGTGCCAGCAGCTTAGGCCGCGGGGAAAACACTGAAGCTTTCTTT.

This clonotype has a count of ten or more. This rearrangement joins TRBV5-1 to TRBJ1-1; no firm D call. The CDR3 is made up of 14 amino acids. The germline V gene has CDR1 SGHRS and CDR2 YFSETQ. The ends were cut back, 4 bases at V and 1 base at J, with 11 bases in the middle. This CDR3 reads CASSRVTENTEAFF. The DNA for the CDR3 is TGCGCCAGCAGCAGGGTTACAGAGAACACTGAAGCTTTCTTT.

Many counts were recorded for this clonotype. In DNA, the CDR3 is TGTGCCAGCCGGCGAGGAGTAGCGGGGCTAAGCTCCTACGAGCAGTACTTC. Translation gives CASRRGVAGLSSYEQYF. This chain links TRBV6-1 with TRBJ2-7; 8 bases align to TRBD2. The germline CDR1 and CDR2 sequences are MNHNS and SASEGT. Trimming cost V 8 bases and J 0 bases; bases outside gene matches: 15. CDR3 size: 17 residues.

V usage is TRBV6-2 or TRBV6-3 and J usage is TRBJ2-7; 9 bases agree with TRBD1. V shed 6 bases and J 0 bases; nucleotides not matched to a gene: 15. The CDR3 has 18 residues. Germline loops: CDR1 MNHEY, CDR2 SVGEGT. The CDR3 region is CASRPDRGPTSNSYEQYF. DNA for the CDR3: TGTGCCAGCAGGCCGGACAGGGGCCCAACAAGCAACTCCTACGAGCAGTACTTC.

Comments on this clonotype: One base separates it from a far larger clone, so it is likely a read error. This rearrangement joins TRBV12-3 or TRBV12-4 to TRBJ2-3, with 9 bases matching TRBD1. Near its end, the DNA agrees better with TRBJ2-7, so the J call may be wrong. CDR3 length: 17 amino acids. Written as DNA, the CDR3 is TGTGCCGGCAGTTTAGCGATCCCGGGACAGGGAGGGTACGAGCAGTACTTC. This encodes CAGSLAIPGQGGYEQYF.

In its sample, this clonotype was seen a few times. The rearrangement joins TRBV15 to TRBJ1-3; possibly TRBD1 for D (6 bases). The CDR3 is 14 residues long. Germline V gene data show CDR1 as LNHNV and CDR2 as YYDKDF (reference sequence). Trimming left V 5 bases short and J 0 bases short, with 8 bases between. CDR3 sequence reads: CATSSGHSGNTIYF. The CDR3 nucleotides read TGTGCCACCAGCTCGGGACACTCTGGAAACACCATATATTTT. The full variable domain, in which reference TRBV15 and TRBJ1-3 provide the parts outside the CDR3, is DAMVIQNPRYQVTQFGKPVTLSCSQTLNHNVMYWYQQKSSQAPKLLFHYYDKDFNNEADTPDNFQSRRPNTSFCFLDIRSPGLGDTAMYLCATSSGHSGNTIYFGEGSWLTVV.

This clonotype was detected a few times. The chain recombines TRBV2 with TRBJ2-2, with D tentatively TRBD1 or TRBD2 (6 bases each). This CDR3 has 18 residues. V shed 1 base and J shed 3 bases, with 18 bases lying between them. In germline, CDR1 is SNHLY, CDR2 FYNNEI. CDR3: CASSEDEGGSWYTGELFF. The CDR3 region has the DNA TGTGCCAGCAGTGAAGACGAAGGGGGGTCCTGGTACACCGGGGAGCTGTTTTTT.

The table lists this clonotype with many counts. V gene TRBV28 combines with J gene TRBJ2-3; 14 bases are a match to TRBD2. In germline, CDR1 is MDHEN, CDR2 SYDVKM. The junction had 10 bases not matched to a gene; V was cut back by 7 bases and J by 4 bases. The CDR3 consists of 17 residues. DNA of the CDR3: TGTGCCAGCAATACAAAAGAGGGACTAGCGGGAGCAGATACGCAGTATTTT. The encoded protein is CASNTKEGLAGADTQYF. Based on the CDR3 plus reference TRBV28 and TRBJ2-3, the full variable domain is DVKVTQSSRYLVKRTGEKVFLECVQDMDHENMFWYRQDPGLGLRLIYFSYDVKMKEKGDIPEGYSVSREKKERFSLILESASTNQTSMYLCASNTKEGLAGADTQYFGPGTRLTVL.

This clonotype was picked up many times. The V gene is TRBV28, the J gene TRBJ2-7; 13 nucleotides line up with TRBD2. The CDR3 has 15 residues. CDR1 and CDR2 from the germline V gene are MDHEN and SYDVKM. Trimming at V came to 6 bases and at J to 3 bases, leaving 5 bases not matched to a gene. CDR3 region: CASRLRLAGGYEQYF. The CDR3 DNA reads TGTGCCAGCAGACTCCGACTAGCGGGAGGCTACGAGCAGTACTTC. Full variable domain (missing parts from reference TRBV28 and TRBJ2-7): DVKVTQSSRYLVKRTGEKVFLECVQDMDHENMFWYRQDPGLGLRLIYFSYDVKMKEKGDIPEGYSVSREKKERFSLILESASTNQTSMYLCASRLRLAGGYEQYFGPGTRLTVT.